This T cell receptor beta chain was recorded in a study of cytotoxic CD8 clonotypes in ibrutinib-treated CLL. A word on this clone: Its antigen is undetermined.

Study-wide results and limits: Clonality correlated strongly with circulating CD8+ T cells and exceeded age-matched healthy donors at baseline. Private clonotypes, not public ones, expanded at ibrutinib response.

Germline values: CDR1 SGDLS, CDR2 YYNGEE. This CDR3 has 12 residues. Deletions cut 0 bases from V and 7 bases from J, with 7 bases between. Method: immunoSEQ multiplex PCR; TCRdb's copy keeps in-frame clones and lacks some. The data show approximately 190,000 clones, roughly three quarters seen once. The J gene is TRBJ1-1, the V gene TRBV9; the D is unclear. This TCR was recovered from a human donor with chronic lymphocytic leukemia. Sequencing was performed on PBMCs, taken after 12 months of ibrutinib treatment. CDR3 nucleotides: TGTGCCAGCAGCGTAGGGGAGGGTGAAGCTTTCTTT. Translating gives CASSVGEGEAFF. The whole variable domain, remainder taken from reference TRBV9 and TRBJ1-1, is DSGVTQTPKHLITATGQRVTLRCSPRSGDLSVYWYQQSLDQGLQFLIQYYNGEERAKGNILERFSAQQFPDLHSELNLSSLELGDSALYFCASSVGEGEAFFGQGTRLTVV.